Listed below are T cell receptor beta chains from one sample, sequenced in a study of OX40 agonist ivuxolimab in advanced cancers. This table comes from immunoSEQ multiplex PCR, and its TCRdb copy is limited to in-frame clones, with some not included. The sample lists about 70,000 clones, around 80% occurring once. This specimen was CD4+ or CD8+ T cells sorted from blood, taken in a trial of the OX40 agonist ivuxolimab. The receptors were gathered from an adult with an advanced solid tumor such as melanoma, head and neck, liver or kidney cancer. CDR3s include the opening cysteine and the closing phenylalanine or tryptophan. The D gene is left open where the match is weak. Clone size appears in some rows only: once, few, many, or a class for an expanded clone.

j_call: TRBJ2-7; clone_size: few; d_call: NA; v_call: TRBV5-1; cdr3_nt: TGCGCCAGCAGCCCTACTGCGTCCTCAGTGTGGTACGAGCAGTACTTC; cdr3_aa: CASSPTASSVWYEQYF
j_call: TRBJ2-7; clone_size: NA; d_call: TRBD2; v_call: TRBV6-1; cdr3_nt: TGTGCCAGCAGAGCCCGGACTAGCGAGCACTACGAGCAGTACTTC; cdr3_aa: CASRARTSEHYEQYF
j_call: TRBJ2-5; clone_size: NA; d_call: NA; v_call: TRBV15; cdr3_nt: TGTGCCACCAGCAGGTGGGGGGGCGCCTCCCAGTACTTC; cdr3_aa: CATSRWGGASQYF
j_call: TRBJ2-1; clone_size: NA; d_call: NA; v_call: TRBV27; cdr3_nt: TGTGCCAGCAGTTTATCTTGGGGGAATGAGCAGTTCTTC; cdr3_aa: CASSLSWGNEQFF
j_call: TRBJ2-2; clone_size: NA; d_call: NA; v_call: TRBV28; cdr3_nt: TGTGCCAGCAGTTTATCCTCATACGGGGAGCTGTTTTTT; cdr3_aa: CASSLSSYGELFF
j_call: TRBJ1-5; clone_size: NA; d_call: NA; v_call: TRBV19; cdr3_nt: TGTGCCAGTAGTATCGTTCAGGGGAACCATCAGCCCCAGCATTTT; cdr3_aa: CASSIVQGNHQPQHF
j_call: TRBJ2-1; clone_size: NA; d_call: TRBD2; v_call: TRBV19; cdr3_nt: TGTGCCAGTAGTATATCACTAGCGGACAATGAGCAGTTCTTC; cdr3_aa: CASSISLADNEQFF
j_call: TRBJ1-3; clone_size: NA; d_call: TRBD1; v_call: TRBV15; cdr3_nt: TGTGCCACCAGCAGAGAGCCCCCCGGGGACAGGGGTGGAAACACCATATATTTT; cdr3_aa: CATSREPPGDRGGNTIYF
j_call: TRBJ1-1; clone_size: NA; d_call: NA; v_call: TRBV7-2; cdr3_nt: TGTGCCAGCACCGACCCCTTTATCCCAAGGGCTTTCTTT; cdr3_aa: CASTDPFIPRAFF
j_call: TRBJ2-5; clone_size: NA; d_call: TRBD2; v_call: TRBV4-2; cdr3_nt: TGTGCCAGCAGCCAACCTAGCGGGGTTGAGACCCAGTACTTC; cdr3_aa: CASSQPSGVETQYF
j_call: TRBJ2-1; clone_size: NA; d_call: TRBD2; v_call: TRBV10-3; cdr3_nt: TGTGCCATCAGTTGGACTAGCGGGTACAATGAGCAGTTCTTC; cdr3_aa: CAISWTSGYNEQFF
j_call: TRBJ2-5; clone_size: NA; d_call: NA; v_call: TRBV28; cdr3_nt: TGTGCCAGCAGTTTCTTAAGGGTTCAAGAGACCCAGTACTTC; cdr3_aa: CASSFLRVQETQYF
j_call: TRBJ1-5; clone_size: once; d_call: NA; v_call: TRBV7-6; cdr3_nt: TGTGCCAGCAGCTCCCCAGGGCTTGCTGGAGGCCAGCCCCAGCATTTT; cdr3_aa: CASSSPGLAGGQPQHF
j_call: TRBJ1-1; clone_size: NA; d_call: NA; v_call: TRBV5-1; cdr3_nt: TGCGCCAGCAGCTTGCAGGGGTCGACGAACACTGAAGCTTTCTTT; cdr3_aa: CASSLQGSTNTEAFF
j_call: TRBJ1-2; clone_size: NA; d_call: NA; v_call: TRBV19; cdr3_nt: TGTGCCAGTAGTAGCCGGGGCAGGCAGAACTATGGCTACACCTTC; cdr3_aa: CASSSRGRQNYGYTF
j_call: TRBJ2-7; clone_size: NA; d_call: TRBD1; v_call: TRBV28; cdr3_nt: TGTGCCAGCAGTTTTACCGGGACAGGGGACTCCTACGAGCAGTACTTC; cdr3_aa: CASSFTGTGDSYEQYF
j_call: TRBJ2-2; clone_size: NA; d_call: NA; v_call: TRBV19; cdr3_nt: TGTGCCACTACGGACCGGGGCACCGGGGAGCTGTTTTTT; cdr3_aa: CATTDRGTGELFF
j_call: TRBJ2-3; clone_size: few; d_call: TRBD1; v_call: TRBV7-8; cdr3_nt: TGTGCCAGCAGCTTAGACAGGGGCTACACAGATACGCAGTATTTT; cdr3_aa: CASSLDRGYTDTQYF
j_call: TRBJ2-7; clone_size: few; d_call: NA; v_call: TRBV4-2; cdr3_nt: TGTGCCAGCAGCCAAGATCAACGGGGGGCGAGGGAGCAGTACTTC; cdr3_aa: CASSQDQRGAREQYF
j_call: TRBJ1-2; clone_size: NA; d_call: NA; v_call: TRBV11-2; cdr3_nt: TGTGCCAGCAGCTTAGACCCAACAGGGCTAGCTAACTATGGCTACACCTTC; cdr3_aa: CASSLDPTGLANYGYTF
j_call: TRBJ1-2; clone_size: NA; d_call: NA; v_call: TRBV11-2; cdr3_nt: TGTGCCAGCAGCTTGGAGACGTATGGCTACACCTTC; cdr3_aa: CASSLETYGYTF
j_call: TRBJ1-2; clone_size: once; d_call: NA; v_call: TRBV18; cdr3_nt: TGTGCCAGCTCACCTGGTGCCGGGGGCGAGGTGGGCTACACCTTC; cdr3_aa: CASSPGAGGEVGYTF
j_call: TRBJ1-2; clone_size: NA; d_call: NA; v_call: TRBV6-1; cdr3_nt: TGTGCCACCCAGGGACACCTCTATGGCTACACCTTC; cdr3_aa: CATQGHLYGYTF
j_call: TRBJ2-5; clone_size: many; d_call: TRBD2; v_call: TRBV5-1; cdr3_nt: TGCGCCAGCAGCTTGGCTGGGAGGGAAGAGACCCAGTACTTC; cdr3_aa: CASSLAGREETQYF
j_call: TRBJ2-7; clone_size: NA; d_call: TRBD1; v_call: TRBV7-2; cdr3_nt: TGTGCCAGCAGCTTAATCGGACAGGGTCCCTACGAGCAGTACTTC; cdr3_aa: CASSLIGQGPYEQYF
j_call: TRBJ2-7; clone_size: NA; d_call: NA; v_call: TRBV11-2; cdr3_nt: TGTGCCAGCAGCTTAGTCGAGACGGGCGTGAGGGAGCAGTACTTC; cdr3_aa: CASSLVETGVREQYF
j_call: TRBJ2-7; clone_size: NA; d_call: TRBD1; v_call: TRBV11-3; cdr3_nt: TGTGCCAGCAGCCAATCCGGGACAGGGTCCTACGAGCAGTACTTC; cdr3_aa: CASSQSGTGSYEQYF
j_call: TRBJ2-4; clone_size: once; d_call: NA; v_call: TRBV2; cdr3_nt: TGTGCCAGCAGCTACACCAAGGGGGGCATTCAGTACTTC; cdr3_aa: CASSYTKGGIQYF
j_call: TRBJ2-2; clone_size: few; d_call: NA; v_call: TRBV5-1; cdr3_nt: TGCGCCAGCAGCTGGGATGGGAACACCGGGGAGCTGTTTTTT; cdr3_aa: CASSWDGNTGELFF
j_call: TRBJ2-2; clone_size: NA; d_call: TRBD2; v_call: TRBV9; cdr3_nt: TGTGCCAGCAGCGCTCTGACTAGCCACCCCACCGGGGAGCTGTTTTTT; cdr3_aa: CASSALTSHPTGELFF
j_call: TRBJ1-5; clone_size: NA; d_call: NA; v_call: TRBV7-2; cdr3_nt: TGTGCCAGCAGCTTAGGCGGGGGTCGGTTGAACTCGCCCCAGCATTTT; cdr3_aa: CASSLGGGRLNSPQHF
j_call: TRBJ2-1; clone_size: NA; d_call: NA; v_call: TRBV15; cdr3_nt: TGTGCCACCAGCAGAGATGACCCACGGTCCTACAATGAGCAGTTCTTC; cdr3_aa: CATSRDDPRSYNEQFF
j_call: TRBJ2-6; clone_size: once; d_call: TRBD1; v_call: TRBV6-1; cdr3_nt: TGTGCCAGCAGTGAATTAGGACAGGGGGCTGGGGCCAACGTCCTGACTTTC; cdr3_aa: CASSELGQGAGANVLTF
j_call: TRBJ1-1; clone_size: NA; d_call: NA; v_call: TRBV7-2; cdr3_nt: TGTGCCAGCAGCTTATTCCTCCAGGCGATGAACACTGAAGCTTTCTTT; cdr3_aa: CASSLFLQAMNTEAFF
j_call: TRBJ2-4; clone_size: NA; d_call: NA; v_call: TRBV19; cdr3_nt: TGTGCCAGTAGTACGAACATTGTCGGGGCCCAGTACTTC; cdr3_aa: CASSTNIVGAQYF
j_call: TRBJ1-6; clone_size: NA; d_call: NA; v_call: TRBV12-2; cdr3_nt: TGTGCAAGTCGCTTAAACACGAGCTCCTATAATTCACCCCTCCACTTT; cdr3_aa: CASRLNTSSYNSPLHF
j_call: TRBJ2-7; clone_size: NA; d_call: TRBD1; v_call: TRBV27; cdr3_nt: TGTGCCAGCAGTTTAGCTTGGACGGGACAGTATTTATCCGAGCAGTACTTC; cdr3_aa: CASSLAWTGQYLSEQYF
j_call: TRBJ2-1; clone_size: NA; d_call: NA; v_call: TRBV27; cdr3_nt: TGTGCCAGCAGTTTCCGGGACTTTTCGGGAAATGAGCAGTTCTTC; cdr3_aa: CASSFRDFSGNEQFF
j_call: TRBJ1-3; clone_size: NA; d_call: NA; v_call: TRBV5-1; cdr3_nt: TGCGCCAGCAGCCCCGCTCTGAGCGGAAACACCATATATTTT; cdr3_aa: CASSPALSGNTIYF
j_call: TRBJ2-3; clone_size: once; d_call: NA; v_call: TRBV7-2; cdr3_nt: TGTGCCAGCAGCGCGATGTCGGGTTATAGCACAGATACGCAGTATTTT; cdr3_aa: CASSAMSGYSTDTQYF
j_call: TRBJ1-2; clone_size: NA; d_call: TRBD1; v_call: TRBV28; cdr3_nt: TGTGCCAGCTACACCCCAGGGGGATGGATCGGCTACACCTTC; cdr3_aa: CASYTPGGWIGYTF
j_call: TRBJ2-5; clone_size: once; d_call: NA; v_call: TRBV5-4; cdr3_nt: TGTGCCAGCAGCTTACAGGGTCAAGAGACCCAGTACTTC; cdr3_aa: CASSLQGQETQYF
j_call: TRBJ1-2; clone_size: once; d_call: TRBD1; v_call: TRBV6-6; cdr3_nt: TGTGCCAGCAGTTACTCCGACAGGGCCTATGGCTACACCTTC; cdr3_aa: CASSYSDRAYGYTF
j_call: TRBJ2-5; clone_size: NA; d_call: NA; v_call: TRBV5-1; cdr3_nt: TGCGCCAGCAGCATAACCGTCGGGACTGGGGAGACCCAGTACTTC; cdr3_aa: CASSITVGTGETQYF
j_call: TRBJ2-1; clone_size: NA; d_call: TRBD2; v_call: TRBV9; cdr3_nt: TGTGCCAGCAGCGAGACGGCGGGAGGGATGAATGAGCAGTTCTTC; cdr3_aa: CASSETAGGMNEQFF
j_call: TRBJ2-1; clone_size: NA; d_call: TRBD2; v_call: TRBV5-4; cdr3_nt: TGTGCCAGCAGCCTGGGACTAGCGGGGGGCGGCAATGAGCAGTTCTTC; cdr3_aa: CASSLGLAGGGNEQFF
j_call: TRBJ2-5; clone_size: once; d_call: NA; v_call: TRBV10-3; cdr3_nt: TGTGCCATCAGTGAGTCGGGGGCCAAGTACTTC; cdr3_aa: CAISESGAKYF
j_call: TRBJ1-6; clone_size: once; d_call: NA; v_call: TRBV6-1; cdr3_nt: TGTGCCAGCAGTGGATCGGGGGGTTTCACCTATAATTCACCCCTCCACTTT; cdr3_aa: CASSGSGGFTYNSPLHF
j_call: TRBJ2-5; clone_size: NA; d_call: NA; v_call: TRBV21-1; cdr3_nt: TGTGCCAGCAGCAGGACCGGGACAGGGCTTCATCAAGAGACCCAGTACTTC; cdr3_aa: CASSRTGTGLHQETQYF
j_call: TRBJ2-3; clone_size: NA; d_call: NA; v_call: TRBV9; cdr3_nt: TGTGCCAGCAGCGTAGCCGCTAGCACAGATACGCAGTATTTT; cdr3_aa: CASSVAASTDTQYF
j_call: TRBJ1-3; clone_size: NA; d_call: NA; v_call: TRBV6-5; cdr3_nt: TGTGCCAGCCGAGACGCTAGCTCTGGAAACACCATATATTTT; cdr3_aa: CASRDASSGNTIYF
j_call: TRBJ2-1; clone_size: NA; d_call: TRBD1; v_call: TRBV5-1; cdr3_nt: TGCGCCAGCAGCTCGACAGGGGGGAAAAAGGACAATGAGCAGTTCTTC; cdr3_aa: CASSSTGGKKDNEQFF